This TCR beta chain was documented in a study of blood T cell repertoires in COVID-19. Study-wide context: Whether acute or convalescent, the COVID-19 samples came from the United States, Italy and Spain. Sources were T cells, B-cell-depleted T cells, or PBMCs; the material itself was cDNA or gDNA.

J was trimmed by 4 bases and V by 1 base; bases with no gene match: 4. Germline V gene sequence: CDR1 KGHSH, CDR2 LQKENI. CDR3 length: 15 amino acids. In the original workflow: From reference gene primer amplification, estimates of nucleated cell counts were derived. TCRdb keeps only in-frame clones here, not all; method: immunoSEQ multiplex PCR. For V, J and clone size, that table is used; D and trimming come from the DNA. Counted here are 90,000 to 100,000 clones, approximately 82% occurring once; the ten biggest clones make up approximately 11%. The sequencing input was peripheral blood. The rearrangement uses TRBV18 and TRBJ1-5, with TRBD1 identical over 7 bases. This TCR was recovered from a man between 65 and 85 years old with active or convalescent COVID-19. The CDR3 DNA reads TGTGCCAGCTCACCACGGGGACAGACTAATCAGCCCCAGCATTTT. It translates to CASSPRGQTNQPQHF.